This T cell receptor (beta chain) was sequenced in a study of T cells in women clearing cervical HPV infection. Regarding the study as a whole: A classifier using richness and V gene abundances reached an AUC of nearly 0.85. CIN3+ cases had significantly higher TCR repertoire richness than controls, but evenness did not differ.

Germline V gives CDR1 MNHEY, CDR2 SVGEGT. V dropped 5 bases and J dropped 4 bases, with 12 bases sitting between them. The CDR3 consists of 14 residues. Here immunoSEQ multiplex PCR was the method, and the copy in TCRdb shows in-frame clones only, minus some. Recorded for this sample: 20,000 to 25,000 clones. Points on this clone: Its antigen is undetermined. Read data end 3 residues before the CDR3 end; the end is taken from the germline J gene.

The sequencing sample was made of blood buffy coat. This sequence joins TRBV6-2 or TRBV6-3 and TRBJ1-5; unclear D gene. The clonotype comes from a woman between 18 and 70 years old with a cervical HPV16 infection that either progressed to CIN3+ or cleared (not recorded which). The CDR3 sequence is CASSTLVPNQPQHF. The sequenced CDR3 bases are TGTGCCAGCAGTACTTTGGTTCCAAATCAGCCC.